There are many counts of the clone carrying this T cell receptor (beta chain). The data were obtained in a study of T-cell reconstitution after alpha-beta-depleted transplantation in children. Using unique molecular identifiers, the investigators prepared the TCRbeta library. TCRdb reanalysed the PCR reads using MiXCR and keeps one entry per CDR3 protein. This sample has 150,000 to 200,000 distinct CDR3 sequences, with less than 15% found just once. This CDR3 is built from 14 residues. Trimming cost V 4 bases and J 8 bases; bases outside gene matches: 2. The genes are TRBV12-3 or TRBV12-4 and TRBJ1-6; 10 bases fit TRBD1. This TCR was sampled from a human donor who donated a stem cell graft to a child with acute lymphoblastic leukemia. This material consisted of PBMCs from the stem cell graft donor, taken from the stem cell graft. CDR3 DNA sequence: TGTGCCAGCAGTTCGACAGGGGGCCATTCACCCCTCCACTTT. Protein product: CASSSTGGHSPLHF.